This T cell receptor (beta chain) was captured by sequencing in a study of preoperative IRX-2 immunotherapy in early breast cancer. Profiled with immunoSEQ multiplex PCR; TCRdb holds only in-frame clones, not every one. The sample consists of 2,500 to 4,000 clones, about four fifths of them appearing once. The treatment here: preoperative locoregional IRX-2 cytokine immunotherapy. Preoperative locoregional IRX-2 cytokine immunotherapy was tested in the phase Ib source study. Trimming removed 3 bases at V and 0 bases at J, with 12 bases between. The CDR3 runs to 16 residues. Germline CDR1 is MDHEN and CDR2 is SYDVKM.

The TCR comes from a human donor with breast cancer. The specimen comprised tumor tissue, sampled after IRX-2 immunotherapy. The V call is TRBV28, the J call TRBJ2-4; D unresolved. CDR3 residues: CASSFPAAVAKNIQYF. In DNA form, the CDR3 reads TGTGCCAGCAGTTTTCCGGCGGCAGTAGCCAAAAACATTCAGTACTTC.